Listed below are T cell receptor beta chains from one sample, sequenced in a study of regulatory T cells in long-lasting Graves disease. MiXCR, applied by TCRdb to the multiplex PCR reads, yields one record per CDR3 protein. The sample contains 320,000 or so distinct CDR3 sequences, 18% of which appear only once. The sequencing used peripheral blood mononuclear cells (PBMCs), collected at new diagnosis, from a patient treated with antithyroid drugs. The origin of the receptors is a female donor with Graves disease. CDR3s include the opening cysteine and the closing phenylalanine or tryptophan. The D gene is left open where the match is weak. Expanded clones are given a class, and other clones once, few, many or no size at all.

j_call d_call v_call cdr3_length clone_size cdr3_aa cdr3_nt
TRBJ1-2 TRBD1 TRBV12-3/TRBV12-4 13 many CASRQGAEDGYTF TGTGCCAGCAGACAGGGGGCAGAGGATGGCTACACCTTC
TRBJ2-5 TRBD1 TRBV24-1 15 many CATSGLRDRAETQYF TGTGCCACCAGTGGGCTCCGGGACAGGGCAGAGACCCAGTACTTC
TRBJ2-1 NA TRBV24-1 17 few CATSDFRGTTSSDEQFF TGTGCCACCAGTGATTTTAGGGGGACGACCAGTTCCGATGAGCAGTTCTTC
TRBJ2-1 NA TRBV29-1 12 few CSVEAGYNEQFF TGCAGCGTTGAGGCCGGCTACAATGAGCAGTTCTTC
TRBJ1-1 NA TRBV19 14 few CASSMQGTNTEAFF TGTGCCAGTAGTATGCAGGGTACGAACACTGAAGCTTTCTTT
TRBJ2-7 NA TRBV6-1 14 many CASSEAQGSYEQYF TGTGCCAGCAGTGAAGCCCAGGGGTCGTACGAGCAGTACTTC
TRBJ2-1 TRBD2 TRBV20-1 13 NA CSAKYPSGNEQFF TGCAGTGCTAAGTATCCTAGCGGCAATGAGCAGTTCTTC
TRBJ2-7 TRBD1 TRBV28 14 NA CATLGTGKAYEQYF TGTGCCACTCTTGGGACAGGGAAGGCCTACGAGCAGTACTTC
TRBJ2-1 TRBD2 TRBV28 17 many CASSLASGGSSYNEQFF TGTGCCAGCAGTTTGGCTAGCGGGGGGAGCTCCTACAATGAGCAGTTCTTC
TRBJ2-2 NA TRBV5-5 16 few CASSQVGTPNTGGLFF TGTGCCAGCAGCCAGGTTGGAACACCGAACACCGGGGGGCTGTTTTTT
TRBJ2-1 NA TRBV28 15 many CASSFWARGSDEQFF TGTGCCAGCAGTTTTTGGGCTAGGGGGAGCGATGAGCAGTTCTTC
TRBJ1-1 NA TRBV29-1 12 many CSVGWRATEAFF TGCAGCGTTGGATGGAGGGCCACTGAAGCTTTCTTT
TRBJ2-5 NA TRBV5-5 14 many CASSRDPPRETQYF TGTGCCAGCAGCAGGGACCCACCCAGGGAGACCCAGTACTTC
TRBJ1-1 NA TRBV30 13 many CAWSVGLNTEAFF TGTGCCTGGAGCGTGGGATTGAACACTGAAGCTTTCTTT
TRBJ2-1 NA TRBV18 14 many CASSGPSSYNEQFF TGTGCCAGCTCAGGGCCGAGCTCCTACAATGAGCAGTTCTTC
TRBJ2-3 TRBD2 TRBV9 16 many CASSGLAGGRVDTQYF TGTGCCAGCAGCGGACTAGCGGGAGGCCGGGTAGATACGCAGTATTTT
TRBJ2-1 TRBD2 TRBV6-2/TRBV6-3 13 NA CANRLAGEVEQFF TGTGCCAACAGACTAGCGGGAGAGGTTGAGCAGTTCTTC
TRBJ2-4 NA TRBV27 14 many CASSSELAKNIQYF TGTGCCAGCAGTTCTGAGTTAGCCAAAAACATTCAGTACTTC
TRBJ1-2 NA TRBV11-3 12 many CASSPNGRGYTF TGTGCCAGCAGCCCCAACGGGCGCGGCTACACCTTC
TRBJ1-4 NA TRBV10-3 11 many CAISGGEKLFF TGTGCCATCAGTGGGGGTGAAAAACTGTTTTTT
TRBJ1-1 TRBD1 TRBV12-3/TRBV12-4 14 many CASSQGQGDTEAFF TGTGCCAGCAGCCAGGGACAGGGGGACACTGAAGCTTTCTTT
TRBJ1-2 NA TRBV15 15 few CATSRNRMGPYGYTF TGTGCCACCAGCAGGAACCGGATGGGCCCCTATGGCTACACCTTC
TRBJ2-6 TRBD2 TRBV27 15 NA CARWGGLRGANVLTF TGTGCCAGATGGGGGGGGTTGCGAGGGGCCAACGTCCTGACTTTC
TRBJ1-5 NA TRBV5-6 16 NA CASSLYAGAGEQPQHF TGTGCCAGCAGCTTGTACGCGGGGGCAGGAGAACAGCCCCAGCATTTT
TRBJ2-7 NA TRBV27 16 many CASSPPGLTSSYEQYF TGTGCCAGCAGTCCCCCGGGACTCACAAGCTCCTACGAGCAGTACTTC
TRBJ2-1 TRBD2 TRBV10-3 13 NA CAILAGEGNEQFF TGTGCCATACTAGCGGGAGAGGGCAATGAGCAGTTCTTC
TRBJ2-1 NA TRBV5-6 17 many CASSTTYLDPRYNEQFF TGTGCCAGCAGCACCACGTATCTGGACCCGCGCTACAATGAGCAGTTCTTC
TRBJ2-7 TRBD1 TRBV4-2 17 NA CASSQGLLGQAPYEQYF TGTGCCAGCAGCCAAGGTCTACTTGGACAGGCACCCTACGAGCAGTACTTC
TRBJ2-7 NA TRBV20-1 12 many CSAPRGMYEQYF TGCAGTGCCCCGAGGGGGATGTACGAGCAGTACTTC
TRBJ1-2 NA TRBV27 13 many CASGLAGQYGYTF TGTGCCAGCGGGCTGGCCGGACAGTATGGCTACACCTTC
TRBJ2-3 NA TRBV18 15 many CASSPPGVRADTQYF TGTGCCAGCTCACCACCCGGGGTACGCGCAGATACGCAGTATTTT
TRBJ2-5 NA TRBV7-2 13 many CASSWRFEETQYF TGTGCCAGCAGCTGGCGATTTGAAGAGACCCAGTACTTC
TRBJ2-2 TRBD1 TRBV19 14 many CASSRTGGDGELFF TGTGCCAGTAGTAGGACAGGGGGAGACGGGGAGCTGTTTTTT
TRBJ2-1 TRBD2 TRBV28 13 few CATGLADLNEQFF TGTGCCACCGGACTAGCGGATTTAAATGAGCAGTTCTTC
TRBJ2-2 NA TRBV25-1 18 NA CASSKFSISTANTGELFF TGTGCCAGCAGTAAATTTAGTATCTCCACGGCAAACACCGGGGAGCTGTTTTTT
TRBJ2-7 NA TRBV30 13 many CAWEKRPTYEQYF TGTGCCTGGGAGAAGCGGCCAACCTACGAGCAGTACTTC
TRBJ2-3 NA TRBV6-5 17 many CASSYSMSGPGTDTQYF TGTGCCAGCAGTTACTCGATGTCCGGGCCTGGCACAGATACGCAGTATTTT
TRBJ2-2 NA TRBV2 14 many CASSVQSYTGELFF TGTGCCAGCAGTGTCCAATCATACACCGGGGAGCTGTTTTTT
TRBJ2-3 TRBD2 TRBV29-1 15 many CSGGVGSGITDTQYF TGCAGCGGGGGGGTGGGTAGCGGGATCACAGATACGCAGTATTTT
TRBJ1-1 TRBD1 TRBV12-3/TRBV12-4 15 many CASSFARTGKGEAFF TGTGCCAGCAGTTTCGCCCGGACAGGGAAGGGTGAAGCTTTCTTT
TRBJ1-2 NA TRBV4-1 13 many CASSQGDLSGYTF TGCGCCAGCAGCCAAGGGGACCTCAGCGGCTACACCTTC
TRBJ1-2 TRBD1 TRBV24-1 16 many CATSDSWTGEGNGYTF TGTGCCACCAGTGATTCATGGACAGGAGAAGGGAATGGCTACACCTTC